The 17 T cell receptor beta chains listed next were all sequenced from one sample in a study of shared clonotypes between healthy human individuals. Naive CD8 cells comprised CD45RO-negative, CCR7-positively selected cells, excluding terminally differentiated effector memory CD45RA+ cells. Repertoires were generated with immunoSEQ multiplex PCR, while TCRdb's copy carries only in-frame clones and drops some. The table lists about 2 million clones, about 95% of them singletons. Material: naive CD8+ T cells sorted from blood. All receptors come from a young man in good health.

This chain connects TRBV30 to TRBJ1-6; D not certain. Germline assignment: CDR1 GTSNPN and CDR2 SVGIG (reference sequence). V was pared by 3 bases and J by 0 bases, with 21 bases between. The CDR3 has 19 amino acids. The chain's CDR3 is CAWRPNWGQLSSYNSPLHF. As DNA, the CDR3 is TGTGCCTGGAGGCCCAATTGGGGTCAGCTAAGCTCCTATAATTCACCCCTCCACTTT.

The chain links TRBV10-3 to TRBJ2-5, with D possibly called TRBD1 or TRBD2 (6 bases each). V was clipped by 9 bases and J by 3 bases, with 23 bases between them. The CDR3 has 16 residues. Per germline, CDR1 ENHRY and CDR2 SYGVKD. The CDR3 bases are TGTGCCATAAAACCGCCCCGGGGGCAAGGAGAAGAGACCCAGTACTTC. Its translation is CAIKPPRGQGEETQYF.

The chain recombines TRBV5-4 with TRBJ2-1, with TRBD1 as a possible D gene (6 bases). The CDR3 is 13 amino acids. Trimming stripped 2 bases from V and 14 bases from J, with 17 bases between. Germline V lookup: CDR1 SGHNT, CDR2 YYREEE (reference sequence). The CDR3 DNA follows: TGTGCCAGCAGCTTTGGGGGTGAGGACAGTGAGTTCTTC. Translation gives CASSFGGEDSEFF.

The chain joins TRBV11-2 to TRBJ1-2; D is unclear. Germline loops: CDR1 SGHAT, CDR2 FQNNGV. Between the trimmed V and J ends, which lost 6 bases and 8 bases, there was a span of 13 bases. The CDR3 sequence is 12 residues long. The CDR3 reads CASSQGHDGYTF. The CDR3 coding sequence is TGTGCCAGCAGTCAAGGTCATGACGGCTACACCTTC.

The chain combines TRBV7-2 with TRBJ2-6; D unclear. The CDR3 loop spans 17 amino acids. Germline-derived CDR1 and CDR2 are SGHTA and FQGNSA. Trimming removed 2 bases from V and 0 bases from J, with 11 bases in between. CDR3 residues: CASSLRFPGSGANVLTF. Here the CDR3 DNA reads TGTGCCAGCAGCTTAAGGTTTCCGGGCTCTGGGGCCAACGTCCTGACTTTC.

The chain couples TRBV7-2 to TRBJ2-2; D call uncertain. Germline CDR1 and CDR2: SGHTA and FQGNSA. Trimming pared 5 bases from V and 2 bases from J, leaving 6 bases between. CDR3 size: 13 residues. The CDR3 reads CASSPFNTGELFF. The CDR3 DNA follows: TGTGCCAGCAGCCCCTTTAACACCGGGGAGCTGTTTTTT.

The rearrangement links TRBV30 to TRBJ2-7, with 7 bases lining up with TRBD2. The V gene end was trimmed by 1 base and the J gene end by 2 bases; junction bases not matched to a gene: 5. This CDR3 spans 14 amino acids. The germline gives CDR1 GTSNPN, CDR2 SVGIG (reference sequence). As DNA, the CDR3 is TGTGCCTGGAGTGGAGGGACTAACGCCTACGAGCAGTACTTC. Encoded protein: CAWSGGTNAYEQYF.

The chain has TRBV27 and TRBJ1-4; 7 nucleotides match TRBD1. Germline-derived CDR1 and CDR2 are MNHEY and SMNVEV (reference sequence). V shed 5 bases and J 8 bases; nucleotides not matched to a gene: 8. The CDR3 loop spans 14 amino acids. This CDR3 is CASSIDRVGEKLFF. The CDR3 coding sequence is TGTGCCAGCAGTATAGACAGGGTCGGAGAAAAACTGTTTTTT.

This chain links TRBV2 with TRBJ2-3; D possibly corresponds to TRBD2 (6 bases). The germline CDR1 and CDR2 sequences are SNHLY and FYNNEI. V was shortened by 6 bases and J by 0 bases, with 13 bases between the two germline ends. CDR3 length: 15 residues. CDR3 DNA sequence: TGTGCCAGCAGCGACGGGGGAACCAGCACAGATACGCAGTATTTT. It codes for CASSDGGTSTDTQYF.

With respect to this clone: Different DNA sequences within this sample yield the same CDR3. V and J are TRBV6-5 and TRBJ2-3; 8 bases align to TRBD2. Per the germline V gene, CDR1 is MNHEY and CDR2 is SVGAGI. With 0 bases clipped from V and 3 bases from J, the junction kept 2 bases outside the gene matches. This CDR3 comprises 15 residues. The CDR3 bases are TGTGCCAGCAGTTACTCCCTAGCGGGTACAGATACGCAGTATTTT. It translates to CASSYSLAGTDTQYF.

This clone showed up just a few times. The CDR3 reads CASSLAGGPYEQFF. The CDR3 bases are TGTGCCAGCAGCTTAGCGGGAGGGCCTTATGAGCAGTTCTTC. V usage is TRBV5-4 and J usage is TRBJ2-1; 10 nucleotides align to TRBD2. The CDR3 extends over 14 amino acids. V shed 2 bases and J 8 bases; nucleotides not matched to a gene: 4. CDR1 is SGHNT and CDR2 is YYREEE in the germline V gene (reference sequence).

This clone is a singleton in its sample. The V call is TRBV5-5, the J call TRBJ2-7; perhaps TRBD1 as D (5 bases). The CDR3 runs 15 residues. Trimming pared 4 bases from V and 2 bases from J, leaving 16 bases between. Germline-derived CDR1 and CDR2 are SGHKS and YYEKEE (reference sequence). As DNA, the CDR3 is TGTGCCAGCAGCCCTCAAGGGGCCGCTACCTACGAGCAGTACTTC. Translation: CASSPQGAATYEQYF.

V gene TRBV7-9 combines with J gene TRBJ2-3; TRBD2 might be the D (6 bases). The length of the CDR3 is 16 residues. With 0 bases removed from V and 4 bases from J, the gap between germline ends came to 14 bases. Germline V gene lookup returns CDR1 SEHNR and CDR2 FQNEAQ (reference sequence). The CDR3 loop reads CASSLAGGAGSDTQYF. CDR3 bases: TGTGCCAGCAGCTTAGCCGGGGGAGCTGGCTCAGATACGCAGTATTTT.

CDR3 nucleotide sequence: TGTGCCAGCAGTCTCGGCCCGGGACTGTCTAGCACAGATACGCAGTATTTT. Translating it yields CASSLGPGLSSTDTQYF. V gene TRBV2 combines with J gene TRBJ2-3, with D maybe TRBD2 (6 bases). V dropped 5 bases and J dropped 0 bases, with 18 bases sitting between them. Germline lookup yields CDR1 SNHLY and CDR2 FYNNEI. The CDR3 extends over 17 amino acids. Using reference TRBV2 and TRBJ2-3 for the parts outside the CDR3, the full variable domain is EPEVTQTPSHQVTQMGQEVILRCVPISNHLYFYWYRQILGQKVEFLVSFYNNEISEKSEIFDDQFSVERPDGSNFTLKIRSTKLEDSAMYFCASSLGPGLSSTDTQYFGPGTRLTVL.

This clone has just one count. The genes are TRBV5-6 and TRBJ2-7, with D possibly being TRBD2 (6 bases). Trimming took off 1 base at V and 0 bases at J, with 11 bases between the two ends. The CDR3 sequence is 15 residues long. In germline, CDR1 is SGHDT, CDR2 YYEEEE. In DNA form, the CDR3 reads TGTGCCAGCAGCTTGCGGGAGACCGGCTCCTACGAGCAGTACTTC. This encodes CASSLRETGSYEQYF.

The chain links TRBV25-1 to TRBJ1-1; D call uncertain. V was shortened by 2 bases and J by 5 bases, with 6 bases between the two germline ends. CDR3 length: 12 amino acids. Per the germline V gene, CDR1 is MGHDK and CDR2 is SYGVNS. The CDR3 here is CASSETGTEAFF. CDR3 DNA: TGTGCCAGCAGTGAAACCGGGACTGAAGCTTTCTTT. Full variable domain (missing parts from reference TRBV25-1 and TRBJ1-1): EADIYQTPRYLVIGTGKKITLECSQTMGHDKMYWYQQDPGMELHLIHYSYGVNSTEKGDLSSESTVSRIRTEHFPLTLESARPSHTSQYLCASSETGTEAFFGQGTRLTVV.

Here the CDR3 reads CASSSRTKETQYF. The CDR3 region has the DNA TGTGCCAGCAGTTCCAGGACAAAAGAGACCCAGTACTTC. The V call is TRBV27, the J call TRBJ2-5; tentatively, D is TRBD1 (5 bases). Germline V gene data show CDR1 as MNHEY and CDR2 as SMNVEV (reference sequence). There are 13 residues in the CDR3. V was trimmed by 4 bases and J by 3 bases, leaving 9 bases between them.